This passage covers 14 T cell receptor beta chains from one sample sequenced in a study of T cell repertoires in cytomegalovirus infection. These receptors' targets are unknown. TCRdb reprocessed the reads via MiXCR and lists one record per CDR3 protein. The table lists 570,000 or so distinct CDR3 sequences, around 40% of them singletons, with around 48% in the top ten. Sample: cultured PBMCs, taken from culture after CMV antigen stimulation. All receptors come from a human donor in good health (CMV status not recorded). Some clones in this sample may be carry-over from other donors' samples.

The chain recombines TRBV12-3 or TRBV12-4 with TRBJ2-7; no definite D call. The CDR3 totals 11 residues. Deletions cut 3 bases from V and 7 bases from J, with 7 bases between. CDR3 nucleotides: TGTGCCAGCAGTTTTGCGGAAGAGCAGTACTTC. This encodes CASSFAEEQYF.

V gene TRBV7-2 combines with J gene TRBJ1-2, with TRBD1 matching 10 bases. Germline V gives CDR1 SGHTA, CDR2 FQGNSA. This CDR3 spans 15 amino acids. The ends lost 3 bases at V and 3 bases at J; junction bases unmatched: 4. CDR3 amino acids: CASSFDRGPDYGYTF. The CDR3 bases are TGTGCCAGCAGCTTCGACAGGGGGCCTGACTATGGCTACACCTTC.

V is TRBV5-4 and J is TRBJ2-7; TRBD1 agrees at 7 bases. The CDR3 consists of 13 residues. Germline V lookup: CDR1 SGHNT, CDR2 YYREEE (reference sequence). Trimming took 3 bases from V and 6 from J; bases not matched to a gene: 6. The CDR3 coding sequence is TGTGCCAGCAGCTCGACAGGGCCCGGCGAGCAGTACTTC. Its protein is CASSSTGPGEQYF.

The chain combines TRBV29-1 with TRBJ2-7, with TRBD1 identical over 7 bases. The V segment lost 4 bases and the J segment 7 bases; nucleotides outside the gene matches: 7. CDR3 length: 12 residues. Germline V lookup: CDR1 SQVTM, CDR2 ANQGSEA. CDR3 loop: CSVGTGEGEQYF. DNA for the CDR3: TGCAGCGTTGGAACAGGGGAAGGTGAGCAGTACTTC.

J is TRBJ2-2 and V is TRBV12-3 or TRBV12-4, with 9 bases that match TRBD1. This CDR3 has 15 amino acids. V gave up 2 bases and J gave up 6 bases; unmatched junction bases: 4. The DNA for the CDR3 is TGTGCCAGCAGTTTAATTGGGGACAGGGCCGGGGAGCTGTTTTTT. Residues: CASSLIGDRAGELFF.

This clonotype was found a few times. This rearrangement joins TRBV6-1 to TRBJ2-3, with D maybe TRBD2 (5 bases). The V gene lost 5 bases and the J gene lost 1 base, with 13 bases spanning the gap. This CDR3 comprises 15 residues. From germline, CDR1 is MNHNS and CDR2 SASEGT. The chain's CDR3 is CASSNPSGGTDTQYF. As DNA, the CDR3 is TGTGCCAGCAGTAACCCCTCCGGGGGCACAGATACGCAGTATTTT.

This clonotype was picked up many times. The chain joins TRBV7-2 to TRBJ2-3; D is possibly TRBD2 (7 bases). The germline gives CDR1 SGHTA, CDR2 FQGNSA. The CDR3 sequence is 14 residues long. Trimming took 4 bases from V and 2 from J, leaving 10 bases between them. This CDR3 is CASSWGGLTDTQYF. The CDR3 bases are TGTGCCAGCAGCTGGGGGGGCCTCACAGATACGCAGTATTTT.

This clonotype was found many times. This sequence joins TRBV7-8 and TRBJ1-1; D perhaps matches TRBD1 (5 bases). CDR1 and CDR2 from the germline V gene are SGHVS and FQNEAQ. Trimming took off 9 bases at V and 0 bases at J, with 8 bases between the two ends. The length of the CDR3 is 12 residues. The CDR3 region is CARQELNTEAFF. The CDR3 DNA follows: TGTGCCAGACAGGAATTGAACACTGAAGCTTTCTTT.

The chain joins TRBV5-1 to TRBJ1-1; D uncertain. The CDR3 has 14 amino acids. The germline V gene encodes CDR1 SGHRS and CDR2 YFSETQ. V was pared by 4 bases and J by 1 base, with 11 bases between. The CDR3: CASSPQWGNTEAFF. CDR3 in DNA: TGCGCCAGCAGCCCACAATGGGGGAACACTGAAGCTTTCTTT.

CDR3 residues: CASGTGQGYEQYF. CDR3 coding DNA: TGTGCCAGCGGAACGGGACAAGGCTACGAGCAGTACTTC. J is TRBJ2-7 and V is TRBV25-1, with TRBD1 as a possible D gene (6 bases). The CDR3 runs 13 residues. Per germline, CDR1 MGHDK and CDR2 SYGVNS. V dropped 8 bases and J dropped 3 bases, with 14 bases sitting between them.

The J gene is TRBJ2-7, the V gene TRBV19, with 8 positions matching TRBD2. The CDR3 extends over 14 amino acids. The V gene's germline CDR1 is LNHDA and CDR2 SQIVND (reference sequence). The V and J ends lost 6 bases and 5 bases, in that order; junction bases with no gene match: 9. CDR3 region: CASRPIAGSHEQYF. The DNA for the CDR3 is TGTGCCAGTAGGCCAATAGCGGGATCCCACGAGCAGTACTTC. Full variable domain (outside the CDR3, taken from reference TRBV19 and TRBJ2-7): DGGITQSPKYLFRKEGQNVTLSCEQNLNHDAMYWYRQDPGQGLRLIYYSQIVNDFQKGDIAEGYSVSREKKESFPLTVTSAQKNPTAFYLCASRPIAGSHEQYFGPGTRLTVT.

Concerning this clonotype: The junction does not match germline at one end; this may be a read error. The chain employs TRBV11-3 and TRBJ2-3; TRBD1 agrees at 7 bases. CDR3 size: 13 residues. Germline CDR1 reads SGHNT; CDR2 reads YENEEA. CDR3 in amino acids: CASSLDPGQEPNF. The DNA for the CDR3 is TGTGCCAGCAGCTTAGATCCAGGACAGGAGCCGAATTTT.

The CDR3 DNA is TGTGCCAGCAGTGGCCGGACTAGCGCAAAAGAGACCCAGTACTTC. Amino acids: CASSGRTSAKETQYF. The chain recombines TRBV12-3 or TRBV12-4 with TRBJ2-5, with 9 bases identical to TRBD2. V shed 5 bases and J 3 bases; nucleotides not matched to a gene: 7. The CDR3 totals 15 residues.

The chain is built from TRBV29-1 and TRBJ1-1, with D possibly TRBD1 on 6 matching bases. The germline V gene encodes CDR1 SQVTM and CDR2 ANQGSEA. Trimming left V 3 bases short and J 10 bases short, with 12 bases between. CDR3 length: 11 amino acids. The CDR3 DNA is TGCAGCGTTGACTTAACAGGGATAGCTTTCTTT. This codes for CSVDLTGIAFF.